This T cell receptor beta chain came from a study of control samples from healthy donors and cancer patients. This clone was counted a few times. Assay used: immunoSEQ multiplex PCR; TCRdb lists only in-frame clones, some missing. The data show about 170,000 clones, approximately 86% seen once. CDR3 length equals 16 residues. V lost 2 bases, J lost 3 bases, and 17 bases lay in between. The V gene's germline CDR1 is MNHEY and CDR2 SVGAGI. V is TRBV6-5 and J is TRBJ2-7; maybe TRBD1 (6 bases). The specimen sequenced was blood. The receptor was derived from a woman in her thirties in good health. This CDR3 is CASSYKHRAHFYEQYF. The CDR3 DNA sequence: TGTGCCAGCAGTTACAAGCACAGGGCCCATTTCTACGAGCAGTACTTC.